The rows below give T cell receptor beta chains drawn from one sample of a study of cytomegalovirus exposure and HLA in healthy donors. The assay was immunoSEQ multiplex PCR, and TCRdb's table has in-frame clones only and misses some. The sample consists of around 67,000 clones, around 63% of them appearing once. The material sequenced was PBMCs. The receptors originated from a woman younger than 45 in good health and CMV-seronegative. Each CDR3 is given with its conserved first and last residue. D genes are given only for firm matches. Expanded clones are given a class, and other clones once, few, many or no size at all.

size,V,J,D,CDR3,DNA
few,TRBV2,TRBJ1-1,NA,CASSGFQGTEAFF,TGTGCCAGCAGTGGGTTCCAGGGCACTGAAGCTTTCTTT
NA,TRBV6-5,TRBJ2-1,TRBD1,CASGSRGPNNEQFF,TGTGCCAGCGGCTCCAGGGGGCCGAACAATGAGCAGTTCTTC
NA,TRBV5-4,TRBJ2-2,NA,CASSLGQGYTGELFF,TGTGCCAGCAGCTTGGGGCAGGGATACACCGGGGAGCTGTTTTTT
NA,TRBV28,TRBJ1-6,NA,CASRLAGQESPLHF,TGTGCCAGCCGGCTGGCGGGGCAGGAATCACCCCTCCACTTT
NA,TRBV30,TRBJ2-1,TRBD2,CAWERGGNNEQFF,TGTGCCTGGGAGCGGGGGGGGAACAATGAGCAGTTCTTC
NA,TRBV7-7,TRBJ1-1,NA,CAPKRGEAFF,TGTGCCCCGAAAAGAGGCGAAGCTTTCTTT
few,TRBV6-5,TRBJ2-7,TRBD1,CASSLGQGVYEQYF,TGTGCCAGCAGTTTGGGACAGGGGGTCTACGAGCAGTACTTC
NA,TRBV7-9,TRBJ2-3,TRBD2,CATARGAGEADTQYF,TGTGCCACCGCGAGGGGAGCGGGGGAGGCAGATACGCAGTATTTT
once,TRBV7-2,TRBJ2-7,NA,CASSLARGVSDEQYF,TGTGCCAGCAGCTTAGCCCGGGGAGTGTCGGACGAGCAGTACTTC
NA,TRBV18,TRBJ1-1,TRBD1,CASTGGQNTEAFF,TGTGCCAGTACAGGGGGCCAGAACACTGAAGCTTTCTTT
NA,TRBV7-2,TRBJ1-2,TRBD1,CASSLETGVNYGYTF,TGTGCCAGCAGCCTAGAGACAGGGGTAAACTATGGCTACACCTTC
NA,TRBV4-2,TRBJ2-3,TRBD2,CASSHWGSGATDTQYF,TGTGCCAGCAGCCACTGGGGTAGCGGGGCCACAGATACGCAGTATTTT
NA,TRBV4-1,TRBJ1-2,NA,CASSHVQGTANYGYTF,TGCGCCAGCAGCCATGTACAGGGAACAGCTAACTATGGCTACACCTTC
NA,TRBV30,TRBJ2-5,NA,CAWRAGAGVQETQYF,TGTGCCTGGAGGGCTGGAGCGGGCGTACAAGAGACCCAGTACTTC
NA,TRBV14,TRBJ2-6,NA,CASSQVAGRQSSGANVLTF,TGTGCCAGCAGCCAAGTGGCAGGGCGTCAGAGCTCTGGGGCCAACGTCCTGACTTTC
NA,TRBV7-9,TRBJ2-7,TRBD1,CASSFLNEQGEQYF,TGTGCCAGCAGCTTTTTAAACGAACAGGGGGAGCAGTACTTC
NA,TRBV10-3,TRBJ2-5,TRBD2,CAISGPGLAGGQGSETQYF,TGTGCCATCAGTGGCCCGGGACTAGCGGGGGGGCAGGGATCAGAGACCCAGTACTTC
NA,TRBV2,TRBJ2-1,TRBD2,CASRDLGGVDYNEQFF,TGTGCCAGCAGGGACCTGGGGGGGGTGGATTACAATGAGCAGTTCTTC
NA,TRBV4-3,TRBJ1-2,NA,CASSQSGRGYGYTF,TGCGCCAGCAGCCAGTCGGGGAGGGGCTATGGCTACACCTTC
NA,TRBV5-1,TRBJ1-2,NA,CASRVGAIYGYTF,TGTGCCAGCAGAGTAGGGGCTATCTATGGCTACACCTTC
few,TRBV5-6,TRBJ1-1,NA,CASSLVGGYKAFF,TGTGCCAGCAGCTTGGTCGGAGGATATAAAGCTTTCTTT
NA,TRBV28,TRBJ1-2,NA,CASSTSADSYNYGYTF,TGTGCCAGCAGTACCTCCGCGGACAGTTATAACTATGGCTACACCTTC
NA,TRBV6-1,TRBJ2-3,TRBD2,CASSANSLAAFTDTQYF,TGTGCCAGCAGTGCGAACTCACTAGCGGCCTTCACAGATACGCAGTATTTT
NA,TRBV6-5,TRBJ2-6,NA,CASSEGRRTVLTF,TGTGCCAGCAGTGAGGGCCGCCGGACCGTCCTGACTTTC
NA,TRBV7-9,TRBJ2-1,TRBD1,CASSLTGVNEQFF,TGTGCCAGCAGCTTGACAGGGGTAAATGAGCAGTTCTTC
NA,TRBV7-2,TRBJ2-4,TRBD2,CASSPTPGGIQYF,TGTGCCAGCAGCCCGACCCCGGGGGGCATTCAGTACTTC
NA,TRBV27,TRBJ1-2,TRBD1,CASSPIQGVDGYTF,TGTGCCAGCAGTCCAATACAGGGGGTTGATGGCTACACCTTC
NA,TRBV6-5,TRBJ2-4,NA,CASRTGKNIQYF,TGTGCCAGCAGGACAGGAAAAAACATTCAGTACTTC
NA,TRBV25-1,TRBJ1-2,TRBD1,CASSAAGQGAHGYTF,TGTGCCAGCAGTGCCGCCGGACAGGGGGCTCATGGCTACACCTTC
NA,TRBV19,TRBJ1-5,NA,CASSIGVNQPQHF,TGTGCCAGTAGTATAGGAGTGAATCAGCCCCAGCATTTT
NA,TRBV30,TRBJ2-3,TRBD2,CACRPPGRGESQYF,TGTGCCTGTCGCCCCCCGGGGCGGGGGGAGTCGCAGTATTTT
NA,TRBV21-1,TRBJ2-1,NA,CASNSVVRGGRSANEQFF,TGTGCCAGCAACTCAGTGGTGCGGGGGGGCCGTAGCGCCAATGAGCAGTTCTTC
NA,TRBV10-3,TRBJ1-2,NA,CAISEGASYGYTF,TGTGCCATCAGTGAGGGGGCTTCCTATGGCTACACCTTC
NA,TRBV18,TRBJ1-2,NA,CASSPGGRVGYTF,TGTGCCAGCTCACCAGGGGGCCGGGTTGGCTACACCTTC
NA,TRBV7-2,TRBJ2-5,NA,CASSLHGQTQETQYF,TGTGCCAGCAGCTTGCATGGACAGACCCAAGAGACCCAGTACTTC
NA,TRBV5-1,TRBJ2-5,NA,CASSFGPETQYF,TGCGCCAGCAGCTTCGGTCCAGAGACCCAGTACTTC
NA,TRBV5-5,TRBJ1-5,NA,CASSSGNQPQHF,TGTGCCAGCAGCTCAGGGAATCAGCCCCAGCATTTT
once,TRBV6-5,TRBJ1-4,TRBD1,CASRGRGNEKLFF,TGTGCCAGCAGAGGCAGGGGGAATGAAAAACTGTTTTTT
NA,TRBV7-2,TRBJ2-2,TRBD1,CASSSRTGGTGELFF,TGTGCCAGCAGCTCTAGGACAGGGGGGACCGGGGAGCTGTTTTTT
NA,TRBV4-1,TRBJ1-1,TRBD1,CASSQLTGRPEAFF,TGCGCCAGCAGCCAATTGACAGGGCGTCCTGAAGCTTTCTTT
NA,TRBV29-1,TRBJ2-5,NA,CSVGPGGPKTQYF,TGCAGCGTTGGACCCGGGGGGCCAAAGACCCAGTACTTC
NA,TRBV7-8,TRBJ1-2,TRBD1,CASSPGQDYGYTF,TGTGCCAGCAGCCCAGGACAGGACTATGGCTACACCTTC
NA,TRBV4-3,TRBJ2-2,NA,CASSQGQNTGELFF,TGCGCCAGCAGCCAGGGACAGAACACCGGGGAGCTGTTTTTT
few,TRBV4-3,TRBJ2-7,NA,CASSQEYTEPNYEQYF,TGCGCCAGCAGCCAAGAGTATACAGAACCGAACTACGAGCAGTACTTC
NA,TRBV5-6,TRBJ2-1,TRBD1,CASSLKQGATYNEQFF,TGTGCCAGCAGCTTGAAGCAGGGGGCTACCTACAATGAGCAGTTCTTC
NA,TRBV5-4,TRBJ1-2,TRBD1,CASSSPRDRGYGYTF,TGTGCCAGCAGTTCTCCTCGGGACAGGGGCTATGGCTACACCTTC
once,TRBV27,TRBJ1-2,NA,CASSLTPTAYGYTF,TGTGCCAGCAGTCTTACCCCGACAGCTTATGGCTACACCTTC
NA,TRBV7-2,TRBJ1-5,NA,CASSLARDQPQHF,TGTGCCAGCAGCTTAGCGAGGGATCAGCCCCAGCATTTT
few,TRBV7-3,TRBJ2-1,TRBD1,CASSLVLTGGNNEQFF,TGTGCCAGCAGCTTAGTATTGACAGGGGGAAACAATGAGCAGTTCTTC
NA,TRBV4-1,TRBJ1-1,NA,CASSQEGHRPTRNTEAFF,TGCGCCAGCAGCCAAGAAGGCCACAGGCCGACGAGGAACACTGAAGCTTTCTTT
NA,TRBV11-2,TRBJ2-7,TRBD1,CASSSLQGAMGEQYF,TGTGCCAGCAGCTCGTTACAGGGGGCCATGGGGGAGCAGTACTTC
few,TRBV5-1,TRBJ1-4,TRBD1,CASSPGQPNEKLFF,TGCGCCAGCAGCCCGGGACAGCCCAACGAAAAACTGTTTTTT